The clone carrying this T cell receptor beta chain has only one observation. The entry originates in a study of blood T cell repertoires in COVID-19. Looking at the study overall: Collection of acute and convalescent COVID-19 samples took place in the United States, Italy and Spain. T cells, B-cell-depleted T cells, or PBMCs provided the cDNA or gDNA that served as material.

In the authors' workflow: It was from reference gene primer amplification that nucleated cell counts were estimated. Produced via immunoSEQ multiplex PCR; TCRdb's table is partial and in-frame only. The V and J calls and the clone size are those of that table, but D and trimming were determined from the DNA. The sample includes about 200,000 clones, 70% to 90% of them seen just once. This CDR3 has 15 amino acids. Germline-derived CDR1 and CDR2 are MNHEY and SVGAGI. Trimming at V came to 6 bases and at J to 8 bases, leaving 8 bases not matched to a gene. The source is a woman of 80 years or more with acute or convalescent COVID-19. The genes are TRBV6-5 and TRBJ1-6; 9 bases align to TRBD1. Sequenced: peripheral blood. CDR3 amino acids: CASSLPGQGYSPLHF. CDR3 coding DNA: TGTGCCAGCAGCTTACCGGGACAGGGTTATTCACCCCTCCACTTT.